The 21 T cell receptor beta chains below come from one sample, sequenced in a study of blood T cell repertoires in COVID-19. TCRdb's copy holds only in-frame clones and misses some; the assay was immunoSEQ multiplex PCR. The sample gives about 100,000 clones, roughly 83% of which show up once; over 4% is in the top ten. Specimen: peripheral blood. Receptors originate from a human donor in a cohort sampled during active COVID-19.

V is TRBV9 and J is TRBJ2-2; 11 nucleotides match TRBD2. This CDR3 has 18 residues. From germline, CDR1 is SGDLS and CDR2 YYNGEE. The V segment lost 4 bases and the J segment 6 bases; nucleotides outside the gene matches: 14. CDR3 in DNA: TGTGCCAGCAGCCTCGTAGGGTATACTAGCGGGAGTTCCGGGGAGCTGTTTTTT. Encoded protein: CASSLVGYTSGSSGELFF.

V is TRBV15 and J is TRBJ2-7, with D possibly TRBD2 on 6 matching bases. The V and J ends lost 3 bases and 0 bases respectively, with 6 bases between them. The CDR3 consists of 13 residues. Germline V CDR1 and CDR2: LNHNV, YYDKDF (reference sequence). The CDR3 protein is CATSRDYSYEQYV. In nucleotides, the CDR3 is TGTGCCACCAGCAGGGACTACTCCTACGAGCAGTACGTC.

This chain links TRBV25-1 with TRBJ2-7; 10 positions agree with TRBD1. CDR3 size: 15 residues. From germline, CDR1 is MGHDK and CDR2 SYGVNS. The V and J ends lost 4 bases and 1 base, in that order; junction bases with no gene match: 4. The CDR3 reads CASSGTGGRSYEQYF. CDR3 sequence (DNA): TGTGCCAGCAGTGGGACAGGGGGGAGGTCCTACGAGCAGTACTTC.

The chain uses TRBV27 and TRBJ2-1, with D perhaps matching TRBD2 (6 bases). Trimming cost V 4 bases and J 5 bases, with 18 bases left between them. The CDR3 totals 16 residues. Germline CDR1 MNHEY, CDR2 SMNVEV (reference sequence). CDR3 nucleotides: TGTGCCAGCAGTTCCCCCTCCCGGGAGTTCCACAATGAGCAGTTCTTC. Its translation is CASSSPSREFHNEQFF.

The chain carries TRBV21-1 and TRBJ2-7; the table's D gene call, TRBD2, was not cross checked with the DNA. TRBV21-1 is marked as a pseudogene. The CDR3 loop spans 15 amino acids. The CDR3: CASSKDPREPYEQYV. Written as DNA, the CDR3 is TGTGCCAGCAGCAAAGATCCCCGGGAGCCGTACGAGCAGTACGTC.

The rearrangement links TRBV7-9 to TRBJ2-5, with TRBD1 matching 12 bases. V shed 5 bases and J 3 bases; nucleotides not matched to a gene: 7. The CDR3 extends over 16 amino acids. Germline CDR1 is SEHNR and CDR2 is FQNEAQ (reference sequence). The CDR3, as DNA: TGTGCCAGCAGCAAATGGGACAGGGGGCCGAAAGAGACCCAGTACTTC. The encoded protein is CASSKWDRGPKETQYF. Drawing the rest from reference TRBV7-9 and TRBJ2-5, the complete variable domain is DTGVSQNPRHKITKRGQNVTFRCDPISEHNRLYWYRQTLGQGPEFLTYFQNEAQLEKSRLLSDRFSAERPKGSFSTLEIQRTEQGDSAMYLCASSKWDRGPKETQYFGPGTRLLVL.

The chain is built from TRBV5-6 and TRBJ1-6; weak D call: TRBD1 (5 bases). The CDR3 is 16 amino acids. The germline V gene encodes CDR1 SGHDT and CDR2 YYEEEE. V lost 2 bases to trimming and J lost 7 bases, with 16 bases between them. This CDR3 is CASSLLDTAVNSPLHF. The CDR3 bases are TGTGCCAGCAGCTTACTGGACACGGCGGTGAATTCACCCCTCCACTTT.

This rearrangement joins TRBV5-6 to TRBJ1-2; possibly TRBD1 for D (5 bases). The length of the CDR3 is 13 residues. The V gene lost 0 bases and the J gene lost 7 bases, with 10 bases spanning the gap. Germline assignment: CDR1 SGHDT and CDR2 YYEEEE. Written as DNA, the CDR3 is TGTGCCAGCAGCTTGGGCAGGGTAGTTGGCTACACCTTC. Protein product: CASSLGRVVGYTF.

This clone has just a few counts. This chain uses TRBV24-1 with TRBJ2-5; D perhaps matches TRBD1 (5 bases). This CDR3 is 15 amino acids long. V was cut by 4 bases and J by 1 base, with 12 bases left in between. CDR1 is KGHDR and CDR2 is SFDVKD in the germline V gene. The CDR3 here is CATSERQGIQETQYF. DNA of the CDR3: TGTGCCACCAGTGAAAGGCAGGGCATCCAAGAGACCCAGTACTTC.

The CDR3, as DNA: TGTGCCAGCAGTGAACCTCCGAGGGAGGGCCCTTTCGAGACCCAGTACTTC. Encoded protein: CASSEPPREGPFETQYF. The V call is TRBV2, the J call TRBJ2-5; 7 nucleotides match TRBD2. CDR1 and CDR2 from the germline V gene are SNHLY and FYNNEI. The CDR3 extends over 17 amino acids. V lost 2 bases and J lost 5; bases outside the gene matches: 14.

The chain is built from TRBV2 and TRBJ2-1; 12 bases are a match to TRBD2. This CDR3 is built from 17 residues. From germline, CDR1 is SNHLY and CDR2 FYNNEI. V dropped 5 bases and J dropped 0; count of bases not matched to a gene: 5. In DNA form, the CDR3 reads TGTGCCAGCAGTTCCCTGACTAGCGGGAGCTCCTACAATGAGCAGTTCTTC. Translated, it gives CASSSLTSGSSYNEQFF.

This clone was seen a handful of times. The genes are TRBV12-3 or TRBV12-4 and TRBJ2-3; tentative D call: TRBD1 (6 bases). The CDR3 contains 12 residues. V lost 9 bases and J 3 bases, leaving 10 bases between the germline ends. CDR3 coding DNA: TGTGCCAGTAAAGGGGGAACAGATACGCAGTATTTT. Translated: CASKGGTDTQYF.

This chain links TRBV30 with TRBJ1-2; 10 bases align to TRBD1. Germline CDR1 GTSNPN, CDR2 SVGIG (reference sequence). CDR3 length: 14 amino acids. The V and J ends lost 8 bases and 3 bases, in that order; junction bases with no gene match: 9. DNA of the CDR3: TGTGCCGGGATGTGGGACAGGGGACACTATGGCTACACCTTC. Translated, it gives CAGMWDRGHYGYTF.

J is TRBJ2-5 and V is TRBV3-1 (or the pseudogene TRBV3-2), with D possibly being TRBD2 (5 bases). Trimming shortened V by 9 bases and J by 3 bases, and 14 bases separated the two germline ends. CDR1 is LGHDT and CDR2 is YNNKEL in the germline V gene (reference sequence). This CDR3 is built from 13 residues. CDR3 DNA: TGTGCCAGTAAAGCTAGCTCCGAAGAGACCCAGTACTTC. The encoded protein is CASKASSEETQYF.

V usage is TRBV20-1 and J usage is TRBJ1-4; D unclear. The CDR3 sequence is 11 residues long. The germline gives CDR1 DFQATT, CDR2 SNEGSKA (reference sequence). Written as DNA, the CDR3 is TGCAGCGCTGTCCTTTATGAAAAACTGTTTTTT. Residues: CSAVLYEKLFF.

V gene TRBV18 combines with J gene TRBJ1-4; D possibly corresponds to TRBD1 (5 bases). V shed 0 bases and J shed 8 bases, with 13 bases lying between them. The CDR3 extends over 15 amino acids. Germline CDR1 KGHSH, CDR2 LQKENI. CDR3 bases: TGTGCCAGCTCACCACCGAACGGGGGTTGGGAAAAACTGTTTTTT. Translated, it gives CASSPPNGGWEKLFF.

This clone has only one observation. Here the CDR3 reads CASSPTLAGFQETQYF. The CDR3 DNA reads as TGTGCCAGTAGTCCCACACTAGCGGGGTTCCAAGAGACCCAGTACTTC. This chain joins TRBV19 and TRBJ2-5; 10 bases match TRBD2. The CDR3 length is 16 residues. J was trimmed by 1 base and V by 5 bases; bases with no gene match: 7. Germline CDR1 reads LNHDA; CDR2 reads SQIVND (reference sequence).

This chain uses TRBV7-3 with TRBJ2-6; D is possibly TRBD2 (6 bases). The germline V gene has CDR1 SGHTA and CDR2 FQGTGA. This CDR3 comprises 15 residues. Trimming pared 3 bases from V and 0 bases from J, leaving 6 bases between. The CDR3 DNA sequence: TGTGCCAGCAGCTTGGGGGGCTCTGGGGCCAACGTCCTGACTTTC. Its translation: CASSLGGSGANVLTF.

The DNA for the CDR3 is TGTGCCAGCAGCCGAACAGGGGGTAGCACAGATACGCAGTATTTT. As protein: CASSRTGGSTDTQYF. V and J are TRBV7-9 and TRBJ2-3; TRBD1 agrees at 8 bases. Losses at the gene ends were 5 bases for V and 0 bases for J; bases not matched to a gene: 4. The germline CDR1 and CDR2 sequences are SEHNR and FQNEAQ (reference sequence). This CDR3 contains 15 residues.

The V call is TRBV2, the J call TRBJ2-5, with D perhaps TRBD2 (6 bases). From germline, CDR1 is SNHLY and CDR2 FYNNEI. Trimming stripped 5 bases from V and 2 bases from J, with 9 bases between. The CDR3 is 13 residues long. Written as DNA, the CDR3 is TGTGCCAGCAGTACGGGACTTCAAGAGACCCAGTACTTC. Translation: CASSTGLQETQYF.

This rearrangement joins TRBV5-1 to TRBJ2-7; 7 bases are a match to TRBD2. CDR1 and CDR2 from the germline V gene are SGHRS and YFSETQ. The V gene end was trimmed by 7 bases and the J gene end by 5 bases; junction bases not matched to a gene: 15. The CDR3 is 15 residues long. CDR3 DNA sequence: TGCGCCAGCGAAATCCACGGGACTATCAACAACGAGCAGTACGTC. Translating it yields CASEIHGTINNEQYV.